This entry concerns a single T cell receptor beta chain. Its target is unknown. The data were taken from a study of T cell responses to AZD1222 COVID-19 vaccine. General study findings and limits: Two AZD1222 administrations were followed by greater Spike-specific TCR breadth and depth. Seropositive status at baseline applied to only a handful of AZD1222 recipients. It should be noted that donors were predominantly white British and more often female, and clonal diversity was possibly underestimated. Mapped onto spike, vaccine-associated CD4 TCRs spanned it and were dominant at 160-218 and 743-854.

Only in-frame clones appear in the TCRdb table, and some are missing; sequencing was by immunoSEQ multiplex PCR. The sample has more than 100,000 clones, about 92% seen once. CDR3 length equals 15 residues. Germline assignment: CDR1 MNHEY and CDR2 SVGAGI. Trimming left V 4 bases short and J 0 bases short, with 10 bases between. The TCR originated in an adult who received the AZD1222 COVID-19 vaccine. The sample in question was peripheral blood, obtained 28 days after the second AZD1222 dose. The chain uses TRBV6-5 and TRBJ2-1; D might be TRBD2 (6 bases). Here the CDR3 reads CASSFGGASYNEQFF. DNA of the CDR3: TGTGCCAGCAGTTTCGGAGGGGCCTCCTACAATGAGCAGTTCTTC.